This is a list of T cell receptor beta chains from one sample in a study of cytomegalovirus exposure and HLA in healthy donors. Assay used: immunoSEQ multiplex PCR; TCRdb lists only in-frame clones, some missing. The repertoire holds over 200,000 clones, with almost 90% as singletons. The sample comprised PBMCs. The receptors originated from a woman between 18 and 29 years old in good health and CMV-seronegative. The CDR3 runs from the conserved cysteine through the conserved F or W. The size of a clone is reported for some rows only, either as once, few or many, or as a class for expanded clones.

CDR3aa: CASSSQATDTQYF
v_gene: TRBV27
abundance: NA
j_gene: TRBJ2-3
len: 13

CDR3aa: CASSFIGTSKTGELFF
v_gene: TRBV5-1
abundance: NA
j_gene: TRBJ2-2
len: 16

CDR3aa: CASSWGLAIQETQYF
v_gene: TRBV9
abundance: NA
j_gene: TRBJ2-5
len: 15

CDR3aa: CASSRGQGSFGIQYF
v_gene: TRBV6-1
abundance: NA
j_gene: TRBJ2-4
len: 15

CDR3aa: CSGLAFYEQFF
v_gene: TRBV20-1
abundance: NA
j_gene: TRBJ2-1
len: 11

CDR3aa: CASSQAPGTSAYEQYF
v_gene: TRBV4-1
abundance: NA
j_gene: TRBJ2-7
len: 16

CDR3aa: CASTPLATMGDTQYF
v_gene: TRBV27
abundance: NA
j_gene: TRBJ2-3
len: 15

CDR3aa: CASSVTALSTGELFF
v_gene: TRBV2
abundance: NA
j_gene: TRBJ2-2
len: 15

CDR3aa: CASSGQGSNQPQHF
v_gene: TRBV2
abundance: few
j_gene: TRBJ1-5
len: 14

CDR3aa: CASSFFRIRDNEKLFF
v_gene: TRBV28
abundance: NA
j_gene: TRBJ1-4
len: 16

CDR3aa: CASRGRGSGSNEQFF
v_gene: TRBV6-5
abundance: NA
j_gene: TRBJ2-1
len: 15

CDR3aa: CASSYHTSYEQFF
v_gene: TRBV6-5
abundance: NA
j_gene: TRBJ2-1
len: 13

CDR3aa: CSVLLPGGYGYTF
v_gene: TRBV29-1
abundance: few
j_gene: TRBJ1-2
len: 13

CDR3aa: CASSYTGFSNQPQHF
v_gene: TRBV28
abundance: NA
j_gene: TRBJ1-5
len: 15